This T cell receptor (beta chain) was identified during a study of shared clonotypes between healthy human individuals. The germline V and J ends were trimmed by 2 bases and 3 bases, with 10 bases remaining between them. This CDR3 spans 14 amino acids. Germline CDR1 is SGHVS and CDR2 is FNYEAQ. Generated by immunoSEQ multiplex PCR, the TCRdb table keeps only in-frame clones and is missing some. This table has millions of clones, 95% appearing once. The investigators split CD4+ cells into a CD45RA+ naive subset and a CD45RA-negative memory subset. Remarks on this clone: No antigen is known for it.

Broader study findings: Although depth was large, rarefaction showed that sequencing of the sorted subsets was incomplete. Non-shared clonotypes displayed generation probabilities falling below those of clonotypes present in all four donors.

This TCR came from a man aged 18-30 years in good health. This chain uses TRBV7-6 with TRBJ1-1; perhaps TRBD1 as D (6 bases). Sequenced material: naive CD4+ T cells sorted from blood. The sample's subset: CD45RA+ positively selected. The CDR3 region is CASSLMGGDTEAFF. The CDR3, as DNA: TGTGCCAGCAGCTTAATGGGGGGCGACACTGAAGCTTTCTTT.